This passage covers 3 T cell receptor beta chains from one sample sequenced in a study of CD4 T cells in relation to SARS-CoV-2 and coronaviruses. These TCRs are of unknown antigen specificity. Unexposed donor CD4+ T cells date from about 2010-2019, before the COVID-19 pandemic. After 10 to 11 days of culture, CD4+ T cells were isolated. Generated by immunoSEQ multiplex PCR, the TCRdb table keeps only in-frame clones and is missing some. The table includes about 21,000 clones, 65% to 85% detected once. Material: CD4+ T cells from PBMCs, cultured in vitro. The origin of the receptors is a human donor in good health.

CDR3 residues: CASSQEGGINEKLFF. In nucleotides, the CDR3 is TGCGCCAGCAGCCAAGAGGGCGGGATTAATGAAAAACTGTTTTTT. The chain carries TRBV4-1 and TRBJ1-4; no clear D gene. Trimming stripped 0 bases from V and 4 bases from J, with 9 bases between. Germline-derived CDR1 and CDR2 are MGHRA and YSYEKL. CDR3 length equals 15 residues.

The V and J genes are TRBV20-1 and TRBJ2-3, with 13 bases that match TRBD2. Germline assignment: CDR1 DFQATT and CDR2 SNEGSKA (reference sequence). The CDR3 has 15 amino acids. V lost 3 bases and J lost 3; bases outside the gene matches: 3. The DNA for the CDR3 is TGCAGTGCTAGTACACTAGCGGGAGGGACAGATACGCAGTATTTT. This encodes CSASTLAGGTDTQYF.

The chain has TRBV7-9 and TRBJ2-3; 12 nucleotides match TRBD2. The CDR3 runs to 13 residues. Germline V lookup: CDR1 SEHNR, CDR2 FQNEAQ (reference sequence). V lost 6 bases, J lost 15 bases, and 10 bases stayed unmatched. The CDR3 DNA reads as TGTGCCAGCAGTCCCGGGACTAGCGGGCCCTCCTATTTT. Its protein is CASSPGTSGPSYF.